The 16 T cell receptor beta chains below were found in one sample sequenced in a study of cytomegalovirus exposure and HLA in healthy donors. PCR primers comprised 60 Vbeta and 13 Jbeta primers. Only in-frame clones appear in the TCRdb table, and some are missing; sequencing was by immunoSEQ multiplex PCR. The table shows 100,000 to 150,000 clones, with 74% occurring only once. Sequenced sample: PBMCs. The origin of the receptors is a woman aged 50 to 60 in good health and CMV-seropositive.

The chain has TRBV27 and TRBJ2-1; TRBD1 aligns across 7 bases. Germline CDR1 MNHEY, CDR2 SMNVEV (reference sequence). This CDR3 region has 16 residues. V dropped 6 bases and J dropped 2; count of bases not matched to a gene: 10. The CDR3 spells CASSRREGTAYNEQFF. CDR3 nucleotides: TGTGCCAGCAGCCGCCGGGAAGGGACAGCCTACAATGAGCAGTTCTTC.

The chain employs TRBV7-6 and TRBJ1-4; D possibly corresponds to TRBD1 (6 bases). Germline V gene sequence: CDR1 SGHVS, CDR2 FNYEAQ. V dropped 2 bases and J dropped 8 bases, with 9 bases sitting between them. This CDR3 comprises 13 residues. The CDR3 protein is CASSLQGSEKLFF. CDR3 DNA sequence: TGTGCCAGCAGCTTACAGGGGTCGGAAAAACTGTTTTTT.

The gene calls are TRBV29-1 and TRBJ2-7; 7 bases align to TRBD1. Germline lookup yields CDR1 SQVTM and CDR2 ANQGSEA. Trimming cost V 8 bases and J 6 bases; bases outside gene matches: 22. The CDR3 has 16 amino acids. CDR3 bases: TGCAGCATGGGGACATTTACGACAGGGATCCATCTCGAGCAGTACTTC. Translating it yields CSMGTFTTGIHLEQYF.

The chain joins TRBV7-2 to TRBJ1-3; D gene uncertain. Trimming took 1 base from V and 2 from J, leaving 12 bases between them. This CDR3 is 16 amino acids long. CDR1 SGHTA and CDR2 FQGNSA come from the germline V gene. For the CDR3, the DNA is TGTGCCAGCAGCTTAGACCCACCTAAACCTGGAAACACCATATATTTT. It specifies CASSLDPPKPGNTIYF.

This clone was detected only a few times. The V and J genes are TRBV19 and TRBJ1-1; 8 bases map to TRBD1. Unmatched junction bases numbered 4, after V lost 3 bases and J lost 4 bases. CDR3 length: 14 amino acids. Germline-derived CDR1 and CDR2 are LNHDA and SQIVND (reference sequence). CDR3 nucleotides: TGTGCCAGTAGTATGGACAGGGCGGGCACTGAAGCTTTCTTT. Translated, it gives CASSMDRAGTEAFF.

This clone was counted a few times. CDR3 sequence reads: CASSRDSEKLFF. Here the CDR3 DNA reads TGTGCCAGCAGCAGGGACAGCGAAAAACTGTTTTTT. The chain carries TRBV7-9 and TRBJ1-4; 7 positions match TRBD1. Looked up from germline, CDR1 is SEHNR and CDR2 is FQNEAQ (reference sequence). This CDR3 comprises 12 residues. Trimming cost V 5 bases and J 8 bases; bases outside gene matches: 2.

This chain joins TRBV6-1 and TRBJ2-7; D is undetermined. The V end lost 1 base, the J end lost 0 bases, and 7 bases lay between the germline ends. CDR1 is MNHNS and CDR2 is SASEGT in the germline V gene. The CDR3 is 14 amino acids. CDR3 sequence: CASSEVQLSYEQYF. CDR3 sequence (DNA): TGTGCCAGCAGTGAAGTACAGCTCTCCTACGAGCAGTACTTC.

This clone was seen only once. As DNA, the CDR3 is TGTGCCAGCAGTTCCCACGGGAGCCATAATTCACCCCTCCACTTT. This translates into CASSSHGSHNSPLHF. The rearrangement joins TRBV6-1 to TRBJ1-6; no definite D call. Germline CDR1 and CDR2: MNHNS and SASEGT. Deletions cut 5 bases from V and 5 bases from J, with 13 bases between. CDR3 length equals 15 residues.

Notes on this clone: In the same sample, other DNA sequences code for this CDR3. The chain joins TRBV18 to TRBJ2-5; D not certain. The CDR3 is 12 amino acids. Germline values: CDR1 KGHSH, CDR2 LQKENI. V shed 1 base and J shed 4 bases, with 4 bases lying between them. The CDR3 sequence: CASSPRGETQYF. The CDR3 region has the DNA TGTGCCAGCTCACCACGAGGAGAGACCCAGTACTTC. Full variable domain (remainder filled in from reference TRBV18 and TRBJ2-5): NAGVMQNPRHLVRRRGQEARLRCSPMKGHSHVYWYRQLPEEGLKFMVYLQKENIIDESGMPKERFSAEFPKEGPSILRIQQVVRGDSAAYFCASSPRGETQYFGPGTRLLVL.

The chain uses TRBV7-2 and TRBJ2-5; no clear D gene. The CDR3 runs to 12 residues. The V and J ends lost 5 bases and 5 bases respectively, with 9 bases between them. Per the germline V gene, CDR1 is SGHTA and CDR2 is FQGNSA. CDR3 sequence reads: CASSPILETQYF. The CDR3 DNA reads as TGTGCCAGCAGCCCAATTTTGGAGACCCAGTACTTC.

The sample holds a few counts of this clone. The V and J genes are TRBV5-6 and TRBJ2-6; 7 positions agree with TRBD2. There are 15 residues in the CDR3. With 5 bases clipped from V and 0 bases from J, the junction kept 2 bases outside the gene matches. Per germline, CDR1 SGHDT and CDR2 YYEEEE. The CDR3 nucleotides read TGTGCCAGCAGTTCTAGCGGCTCTGGGGCCAACGTCCTGACTTTC. It encodes CASSSSGSGANVLTF.

The chain joins TRBV28 to TRBJ1-1; possible D gene TRBD1, 5 bases. The ends were cut back, 6 bases at V and 6 bases at J, with 14 bases in the middle. The germline V gene has CDR1 MDHEN and CDR2 SYDVKM. The CDR3 has 13 residues. The CDR3 spells CASSLVGRAEAFF. The CDR3 DNA is TGTGCCAGCAGCCTGGTGGGCAGGGCTGAAGCTTTCTTT.

The chain joins TRBV7-8 to TRBJ1-5; unclear D gene. The CDR3 spans 20 residues. The ends were cut back, 1 base at V and 5 bases at J, with 27 bases in the middle. The germline gives CDR1 SGHVS, CDR2 FQNEAQ. CDR3 coding DNA: TGTGCCAGCAGCTTAGAACAACCGTCCAGTCTGTCAAGTCCTTATCAGCCCCAGCATTTT. It translates to CASSLEQPSSLSSPYQPQHF.

The chain carries TRBV5-1 and TRBJ1-3; D unresolved. Germline loops: CDR1 SGHRS, CDR2 YFSETQ. The CDR3 consists of 12 residues. Trimming cost V 1 base and J 4 bases, with 3 bases left between them. DNA for the CDR3: TGCGCCAGCAGCTTGTCAGGAAACACCATATATTTT. Translating gives CASSLSGNTIYF.

The genes are TRBV11-3 and TRBJ2-7; D is unclear. Trimming removed 0 bases from V and 6 bases from J, with 9 bases in between. This CDR3 is built from 13 residues. The germline V gene encodes CDR1 SGHNT and CDR2 YENEEA. The CDR3 here is CASSLDFAGEQYF. The CDR3 coding sequence is TGTGCCAGCAGCTTAGATTTTGCCGGCGAGCAGTACTTC.

The chain employs TRBV2 and TRBJ1-4; D is unclear. This CDR3 has 14 residues. CDR1 and CDR2 (germline): SNHLY, FYNNEI. V lost 6 bases and J 8 bases, leaving 16 bases between the germline ends. The chain's CDR3 is CASSVGPNAEKLFF. CDR3 sequence (DNA): TGTGCCAGCAGCGTCGGTCCTAATGCCGAAAAACTGTTTTTT.